This TCR beta chain was obtained from a study of blood T cell repertoires in COVID-19. In its sample, this clone was seen once. Authors' data handling: Reference gene primer amplification yielded estimated nucleated cell counts. The table came from immunoSEQ multiplex PCR; TCRdb's copy has only in-frame clones and leaves some out. From that table come the V and J calls and clone size; the DNA was used to work out D and trimming. The sample contains about 99,000 clones, 80% to 85% of which appear only once. Trimming cost V 6 bases and J 8 bases, with 16 bases left between them. This CDR3 is 13 amino acids long. Germline CDR1 LGHDT, CDR2 YNNKEL (reference sequence).

The rearrangement uses TRBV3-1 (or the pseudogene TRBV3-2) and TRBJ1-1; D is perhaps TRBD1 (5 bases). This clonotype originated in a man aged 65 to 85 with active or convalescent COVID-19. What was sequenced was peripheral blood. CDR3 sequence: CASSQRYSGEAFF. CDR3 nucleotide sequence: TGTGCCAGCAGTCAACGTTACTCAGGGGAAGCTTTCTTT.